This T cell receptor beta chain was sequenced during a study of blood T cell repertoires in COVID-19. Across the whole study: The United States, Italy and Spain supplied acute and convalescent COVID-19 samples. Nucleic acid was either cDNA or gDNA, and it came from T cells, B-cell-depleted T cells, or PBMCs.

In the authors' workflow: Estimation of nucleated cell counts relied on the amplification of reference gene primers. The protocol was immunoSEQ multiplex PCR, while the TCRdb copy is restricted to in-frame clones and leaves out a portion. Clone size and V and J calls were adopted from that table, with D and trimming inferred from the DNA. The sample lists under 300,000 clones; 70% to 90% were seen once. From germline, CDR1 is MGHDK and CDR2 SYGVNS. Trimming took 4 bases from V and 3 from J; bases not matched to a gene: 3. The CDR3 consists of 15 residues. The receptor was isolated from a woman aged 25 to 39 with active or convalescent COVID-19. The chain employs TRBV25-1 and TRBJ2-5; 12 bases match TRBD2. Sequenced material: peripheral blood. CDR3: CASSAGLAGKETQYF. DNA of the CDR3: TGTGCCAGCAGTGCGGGACTAGCGGGTAAAGAGACCCAGTACTTC. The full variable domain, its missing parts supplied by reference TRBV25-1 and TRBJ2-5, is EADIYQTPRYLVIGTGKKITLECSQTMGHDKMYWYQQDPGMELHLIHYSYGVNSTEKGDLSSESTVSRIRTEHFPLTLESARPSHTSQYLCASSAGLAGKETQYFGPGTRLLVL.